This TCR beta chain was captured in a study of blood T cells in healthy people across ages. Each sample used at least 6 million PBMCs. V dropped 0 bases and J dropped 13 bases, with 7 bases sitting between them. The germline gives CDR1 ENHRY, CDR2 SYGVKD. This CDR3 has 12 residues. Findings and limits, study-wide: Getting older went along with TCR beta diversity per million T cells dropping roughly linearly.

A J-beta primer mix and a sample-barcoded 5' primer were used in a second PCR of roughly 7 to 12 cycles. A 12-random-nucleotide template-switch adaptor tagged each cDNA molecule. TCRdb passed the 5' RACE reads through MiXCR, listing each CDR3 protein once. The sample carries 1.5 million to 2 million distinct CDR3 sequences, around 35% recorded once. In its sample, this clonotype was seen a few times. Its antigen is as yet unknown. The sequenced sample consisted of blood. This receptor was identified in a young woman in good health. This chain links TRBV10-3 with TRBJ1-6, with unresolved D. For the CDR3, the DNA is TGTGCCATCAGTGAGTCTGAGGCGCCCCTCCACTTT. Protein sequence: CAISESEAPLHF.